These 6 T cell receptor beta chains came from one sample sequenced in a study of blood T cell repertoires in COVID-19. Profiling relied on immunoSEQ multiplex PCR, and the TCRdb table lists in-frame clones only, not all of them. This table holds around 300,000 clones, about nine tenths found once. The specimen was peripheral blood. The receptors were sampled from a woman between 40 and 55 years old who had recovered from COVID-19.

The chain recombines TRBV25-1 with TRBJ1-1; the match to TRBD1 covers 11 bases. The junction had 9 bases not matched to a gene; V was cut back by 5 bases and J by 4 bases. CDR3 length: 16 amino acids. CDR1 is MGHDK and CDR2 is SYGVNS in the germline V gene. This CDR3 is CASSNSPGQGGTEAFF. CDR3 DNA sequence: TGTGCCAGCAGTAACTCCCCGGGACAGGGGGGCACTGAAGCTTTCTTT. The variable domain in full, with the rest retrieved from reference TRBV25-1 and TRBJ1-1, is EADIYQTPRYLVIGTGKKITLECSQTMGHDKMYWYQQDPGMELHLIHYSYGVNSTEKGDLSSESTVSRIRTEHFPLTLESARPSHTSQYLCASSNSPGQGGTEAFFGQGTRLTVV.

The chain employs TRBV4-1 and TRBJ2-1, with D perhaps TRBD2 (5 bases). V was cut by 4 bases and J by 8 bases, with 21 bases left in between. The CDR3 contains 16 residues. Germline loops: CDR1 MGHRA, CDR2 YSYEKL. The CDR3 DNA reads as TGCGCCAGCAGCCCTGATGGCGCGGACCTGCGGGATGAGCAGTTCTTC. The encoded protein is CASSPDGADLRDEQFF.

This chain uses TRBV19 with TRBJ2-1, with a tentative D call TRBD2 (5 bases). Germline-derived CDR1 and CDR2 are LNHDA and SQIVND (reference sequence). V gave up 1 base and J gave up 8 bases, with 9 bases separating them. The CDR3 runs 13 residues. CDR3 coding DNA: TGTGCCAGTAGTATAGGGTCGCGGGATGAGCAGTTCTTC. Residues: CASSIGSRDEQFF.

This chain connects TRBV5-1 to TRBJ2-3, with a possible D match to TRBD1 (5 bases). The V end was cut by 4 bases, the J end by 3 bases, with 6 bases between. The CDR3 has 12 residues. Per the germline V gene, CDR1 is SGHRS and CDR2 is YFSETQ. CDR3 nucleotides: TGCGCCAGCAGCCGACAGACAGATACGCAGTATTTT. Its translation is CASSRQTDTQYF.

V and J are TRBV27 and TRBJ2-1; unclear D gene. V was pared by 1 base and J by 10 bases, with 5 bases between. CDR3 length: 11 residues. CDR1 and CDR2 from the germline V gene are MNHEY and SMNVEV (reference sequence). This CDR3 is CASSLYGEQFF. The CDR3 nucleotides read TGTGCCAGCAGTTTATACGGGGAGCAGTTCTTC.

CDR3 protein: CASSPRGGAREKLFF. The CDR3 DNA reads TGTGCCAGCAGCCCGAGGGGGGGCGCGCGGGAAAAACTGTTTTTT. The rearrangement joins TRBV7-6 to TRBJ1-4; the D gene is possibly TRBD1 (6 bases). Trimming stripped 5 bases from V and 8 bases from J, with 18 bases between. The CDR3 runs to 15 residues. The germline CDR1 and CDR2 sequences are SGHVS and FNYEAQ.